These 10 T cell receptor beta chains originate from one sample sequenced in a study of T cell responses to AZD1222 COVID-19 vaccine. Data came from immunoSEQ multiplex PCR; TCRdb stores just in-frame clones and leaves some out. This table holds approximately 120,000 clones, around nine tenths found once. This specimen was peripheral blood, taken on day 0 of AZD1222 vaccination. The receptor source for this set is an adult in good health.

V is TRBV6-2 or TRBV6-3 and J is TRBJ1-2, with TRBD1 identical over 7 bases. J lost 1 base, V lost 4 bases, and 3 bases had no gene match. CDR1 is MNHEY and CDR2 is SVGEGT in the germline V gene. CDR3 length: 14 amino acids. The CDR3 sequence: CASSFDRVNYGYTF. The DNA for the CDR3 is TGTGCCAGCAGTTTCGACAGGGTTAACTATGGCTACACCTTC.

The genes are TRBV4-1 and TRBJ1-2; no firm D call. The germline V gene encodes CDR1 MGHRA and CDR2 YSYEKL. The CDR3 loop spans 14 amino acids. V dropped 0 bases and J dropped 8 bases, with 13 bases sitting between them. In DNA form, the CDR3 reads TGCGCCAGCAGCCAAGAGGGTCTGTCGCTCGGCTACACCTTC. Its translation is CASSQEGLSLGYTF.

The chain is built from TRBV12-3 or TRBV12-4 and TRBJ2-1; a possible D gene is TRBD2 (5 bases). The V end lost 7 bases, the J end lost 4 bases, and 11 bases lay between the germline ends. This CDR3 has 13 residues. CDR3: CASTPDFYNEQFF. DNA for the CDR3: TGTGCCAGCACCCCGGACTTTTACAATGAGCAGTTCTTC.

This CDR3 is CASSSPGTQAKNIQYF. In DNA, the CDR3 is TGTGCCAGCAGTTCCCCCGGGACGCAGGCCAAAAACATTCAGTACTTC. The rearrangement joins TRBV2 to TRBJ2-4; the D gene could be TRBD1 or TRBD2 (5 bases each). Trimming took off 5 bases at V and 1 base at J, with 15 bases between the two ends. The CDR3 length is 16 residues. The germline V gene has CDR1 SNHLY and CDR2 FYNNEI.

This clone was seen a single time. Written as DNA, the CDR3 is TGTGCCAGCAGTTACCTCGGACAGGGGTTTGCTTTCTTT. This codes for CASSYLGQGFAFF. The J gene is TRBJ1-1, the V gene TRBV6-5, with 9 positions matching TRBD1. Losses at the gene ends were 2 bases for V and 11 bases for J; bases not matched to a gene: 6. This CDR3 is 13 amino acids long. Germline V CDR1 and CDR2: MNHEY, SVGAGI.

This chain uses TRBV7-8 with TRBJ2-7, with 9 positions matching TRBD2. Germline V gene data show CDR1 as SGHVS and CDR2 as FQNEAQ. This CDR3 spans 19 amino acids. V lost 1 base and J lost 0; bases outside the gene matches: 13. As DNA, the CDR3 is TGTGCCAGCAGCTTAGAGGGCTGGTCGGCTAGCGGGAACTCCTACGAGCAGTACTTC. Its protein is CASSLEGWSASGNSYEQYF. The whole variable domain, remainder taken from reference TRBV7-8 and TRBJ2-7, is GAGVSQSPRYKVAKRGQDVALRCDPISGHVSLFWYQQALGQGPEFLTYFQNEAQLDKSGLPSDRFFAERPEGSVSTLKIQRTQQEDSAVYLCASSLEGWSASGNSYEQYFGPGTRLTVT.

The chain employs TRBV7-9 and TRBJ2-3; D is unclear. The CDR3 length is 14 residues. V shed 2 bases and J shed 0 bases, with 6 bases lying between them. Germline values: CDR1 SEHNR, CDR2 FQNEAQ (reference sequence). The CDR3, as DNA: TGTGCCAGCAGCTTATCACGGAGCACAGATACGCAGTATTTT. Protein: CASSLSRSTDTQYF.

The rearrangement uses TRBV21-1 and TRBJ1-5; the table names TRBD1, a call not compared with the DNA. TRBV21-1 is a listed pseudogene. CDR3 length equals 16 residues. CDR3 in amino acids: CASSKVSRGFNQPQHF. CDR3 DNA: TGTGCCAGCAGCAAAGTTAGCAGGGGGTTCAATCAGCCCCAGCATTTT.

Written as DNA, the CDR3 is TGTGCCAGCAGCAAAAGAGGGCTAGCGGGGGGTAATGAGCAGTTCTTC. Encoded protein: CASSKRGLAGGNEQFF. The V and J genes are TRBV7-2 and TRBJ2-1; 11 nucleotides line up with TRBD2. Unmatched junction bases numbered 10, after V lost 5 bases and J lost 7 bases. The CDR3 totals 16 residues. Germline V gene sequence: CDR1 SGHTA, CDR2 FQGNSA.

This clone was seen once. The J gene is TRBJ1-1, the V gene TRBV25-1; D remains ambiguous. CDR3 size: 13 residues. V was cut by 2 bases and J by 9 bases, with 13 bases left in between. Germline assignment: CDR1 MGHDK and CDR2 SYGVNS. CDR3 residues: CASSEGGDTKAFF. The CDR3 nucleotides read TGTGCCAGCAGTGAAGGCGGTGATACTAAAGCTTTCTTT.